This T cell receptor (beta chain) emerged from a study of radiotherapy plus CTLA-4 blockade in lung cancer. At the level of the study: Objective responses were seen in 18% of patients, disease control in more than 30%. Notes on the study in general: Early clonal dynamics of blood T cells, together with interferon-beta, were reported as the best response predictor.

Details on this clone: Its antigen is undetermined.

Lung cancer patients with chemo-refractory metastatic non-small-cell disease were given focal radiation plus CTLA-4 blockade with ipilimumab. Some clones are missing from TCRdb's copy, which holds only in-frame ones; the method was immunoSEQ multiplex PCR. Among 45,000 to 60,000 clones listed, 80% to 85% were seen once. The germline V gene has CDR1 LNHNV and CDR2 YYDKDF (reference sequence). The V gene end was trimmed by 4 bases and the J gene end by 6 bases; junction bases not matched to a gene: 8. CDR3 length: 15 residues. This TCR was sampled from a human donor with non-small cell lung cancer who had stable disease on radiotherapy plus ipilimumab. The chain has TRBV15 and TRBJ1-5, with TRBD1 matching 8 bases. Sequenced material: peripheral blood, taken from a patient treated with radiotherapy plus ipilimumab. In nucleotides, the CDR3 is TGTGCCACCAGCACCCGGGGACAGGTCCTTCAGCCCCAGCATTTT. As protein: CATSTRGQVLQPQHF.